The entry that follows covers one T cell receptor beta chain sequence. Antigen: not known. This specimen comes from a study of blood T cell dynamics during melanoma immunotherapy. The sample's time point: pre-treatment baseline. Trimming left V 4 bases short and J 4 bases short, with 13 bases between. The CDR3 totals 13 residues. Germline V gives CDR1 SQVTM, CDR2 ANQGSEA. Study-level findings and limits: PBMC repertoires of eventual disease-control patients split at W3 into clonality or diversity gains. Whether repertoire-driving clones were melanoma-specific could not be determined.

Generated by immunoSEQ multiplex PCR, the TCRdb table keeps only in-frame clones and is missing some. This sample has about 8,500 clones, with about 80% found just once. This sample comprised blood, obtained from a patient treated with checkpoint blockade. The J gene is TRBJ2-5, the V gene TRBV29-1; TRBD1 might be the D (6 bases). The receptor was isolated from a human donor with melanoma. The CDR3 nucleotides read TGCAGCGTTGTTCACAGGGCGGGAGAGACCCAGTACTTC. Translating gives CSVVHRAGETQYF.